These 11 T cell receptor beta chains came from one sample sequenced in a study of shared clonotypes between healthy human individuals. The method was immunoSEQ multiplex PCR; TCRdb's version includes in-frame clones alone and lacks a portion of them. The sample includes about half a million clones, about 84% seen only once; the top ten take about 13%. Sequenced sample: PBMCs. These receptors all stem from a woman aged 35 to 49 in good health. Some clones in this sample may be carry-over from other donors' samples.

J is TRBJ2-1 and V is TRBV7-9, with D possibly matching TRBD1 (5 bases). This CDR3 has 17 residues. The V end was cut by 4 bases, the J end by 4 bases, with 20 bases between. Germline V gene lookup returns CDR1 SEHNR and CDR2 FQNEAQ (reference sequence). In DNA, the CDR3 is TGTGCCAGCAGCTCGCCCCGACAGAACCAAGGGTACAATGAGCAGTTCTTC. This gives the protein CASSSPRQNQGYNEQFF.

The chain links TRBV11-3 to TRBJ2-1; D is possibly TRBD1 (6 bases). V was trimmed by 1 base and J by 11 bases, leaving 12 bases between them. From germline, CDR1 is SGHNT and CDR2 YENEEA. This CDR3 is built from 13 residues. Here the CDR3 reads CASSLGLQGKQFF. CDR3 DNA sequence: TGTGCCAGCAGCTTAGGTCTTCAGGGGAAGCAGTTCTTC. The variable domain in full, with the rest retrieved from reference TRBV11-3 and TRBJ2-1, is EAGVVQSPRYKIIEKKQPVAFWCNPISGHNTLYWYLQNLGQGPELLIRYENEEAVDDSQLPKDRFSAERLKGVDSTLKIQPAELGDSAVYLCASSLGLQGKQFFGPGTRLTVL.

V usage is TRBV4-1 and J usage is TRBJ2-3; 9 positions agree with TRBD2. V lost 7 bases to trimming and J lost 3 bases; unmatched junction nucleotides: 8. This CDR3 is built from 15 residues. Germline V lookup: CDR1 MGHRA, CDR2 YSYEKL. For the CDR3, the DNA is TGCGCCAGCACCAATAGCGGGAGTGGGACAGATACGCAGTATTTT. It is translated as CASTNSGSGTDTQYF.

The chain joins TRBV15 to TRBJ2-5; D is ambiguous. The CDR3 contains 14 residues. The germline gives CDR1 LNHNV, CDR2 YYDKDF (reference sequence). Between the trimmed V and J ends, which lost 1 base and 0 bases, there was a span of 6 bases. The CDR3 nucleotides read TGTGCCACCAGCAGAGTCCTTAACCAAGAGACCCAGTACTTC. Its protein product is CATSRVLNQETQYF.

This chain connects TRBV10-3 to TRBJ1-4; no clear D. The CDR3 covers 13 residues. Per germline, CDR1 ENHRY and CDR2 SYGVKD. The V and J ends lost 5 bases and 5 bases respectively, with 9 bases between them. The CDR3 bases are TGTGCCATCAGTCCGGGCCCAAATGAAAAACTGTTTTTT. It translates to CAISPGPNEKLFF.

The chain uses TRBV7-2 and TRBJ2-3; 11 nucleotides match TRBD2. Germline loops: CDR1 SGHTA, CDR2 FQGNSA. V lost 4 bases to trimming and J lost 11 bases; unmatched junction nucleotides: 17. This CDR3 has 17 amino acids. The CDR3, as DNA: TGTGCCAGCAGCTCTCCCTTTATAGCGGGAGGGGGACATGGGCAGTATTTT. It yields the protein CASSSPFIAGGGHGQYF.

This clone has a single count. A read error is the likely source, as a far larger clone sits one nucleotide away. V gene TRBV11-2 combines with J gene TRBJ1-2; D unresolved. The germline gives CDR1 SGHAT, CDR2 FQNNGV. CDR3 length: 15 amino acids. The V and J ends lost 5 bases and 8 bases respectively, with 21 bases between them. The CDR3 loop is CASSATSDGIGGYTF. As DNA, the CDR3 is TGTGCCAGCAGCGCAACTTCGGATGGTATAGGGGGCTACACCTTC.

V and J are TRBV27 and TRBJ1-5, with TRBD1 matching over 7 bases. This CDR3 has 13 residues. The V gene end was trimmed by 3 bases and the J gene end by 7 bases; junction bases not matched to a gene: 3. In germline, CDR1 is MNHEY, CDR2 SMNVEV (reference sequence). In DNA, the CDR3 is TGTGCCAGCAGTTTTACAGGGGAACAGCCCCAGCATTTT. It is translated as CASSFTGEQPQHF.

In its sample, this clone was seen once. The chain is built from TRBV28 and TRBJ1-3, with a possible D match to TRBD1 (6 bases). The CDR3 is 14 amino acids. V lost 5 bases and J 2 bases, leaving 10 bases between the germline ends. Germline loops: CDR1 MDHEN, CDR2 SYDVKM. The CDR3 is CASSPGVAGNTIYF. CDR3 bases: TGTGCCAGCAGTCCAGGGGTAGCTGGAAACACCATATATTTT.

This clone was seen once. In the same sample, other DNA sequences code for this CDR3. The chain carries TRBV5-8 and TRBJ1-5, with D unclear. Trimming removed 1 base at V and 5 bases at J, with 4 bases between. The germline gives CDR1 SGHTS, CDR2 YDEGEE. The CDR3 consists of 12 residues. In DNA, the CDR3 is TGTGCCAGCAGCTTGAGGGATCAGCCCCAGCATTTT. The encoded protein is CASSLRDQPQHF.

This clone turned up a few times. The chain recombines TRBV2 with TRBJ2-3, with TRBD1 matching 9 bases. CDR1 and CDR2 (germline): SNHLY, FYNNEI. The CDR3 covers 16 residues. After removal of 3 bases from V and 4 bases from J, the junction contained 8 bases not matched to a gene. Here the CDR3 reads CASSDLTGGGADTQYF. As DNA, the CDR3 is TGTGCCAGCAGTGACCTAACAGGGGGCGGCGCAGATACGCAGTATTTT.